The 10 T cell receptor beta chains presented below share a single source sample, sequenced in a study of monozygotic twins with inflammatory bowel disease. TCRdb reprocessed the 5' RACE reads; each CDR3 protein has one entry and no DNA is given. Across approximately 150,000 distinct CDR3 sequences, the top ten clones capture 2.4% of the sample. Sequenced: blood. These receptors were taken from a human donor with ulcerative colitis or Crohn's disease, or a healthy co-twin of an affected twin (not recorded which).

This chain links TRBV1 with TRBJ2-7; TCRdb's D gene call, TRBD2, goes unchecked for lack of DNA. TRBV1 is recorded as a pseudogene. This CDR3 has 15 amino acids. CDR3: CTSSQGGLVFYEQYF.

V gene TRBV5-1 combines with J gene TRBJ2-1. Germline V lookup: CDR1 SGHRS, CDR2 YFSETQ. This CDR3 has 16 amino acids. CDR3 region: CASSFSGGRAYNEQFF.

The J gene is TRBJ1-1, the V gene TRBV5-1; there is no DNA to check the TCRdb D call of TRBD1. The CDR3 loop spans 15 amino acids. Germline V gives CDR1 SGHRS, CDR2 YFSETQ. The CDR3 sequence: CASSLLGGRNTEAFF.

The rearrangement links TRBV10-3 to TRBJ2-5; TCRdb outputs TRBD1, but without DNA this stays unchecked. The germline V gene encodes CDR1 ENHRY and CDR2 SYGVKD. The CDR3 sequence is 13 residues long. CDR3 residues: CAISPGLQETQYF.

The chain employs TRBV5-1 and TRBJ2-2; TCRdb reports TRBD1, a call that lacks DNA to check it against. Germline CDR1 SGHRS, CDR2 YFSETQ. This CDR3 region has 17 residues. This CDR3 is CASSLAGTGSNTGELFF.

The chain joins TRBV9 to TRBJ1-5; lacking DNA, the TRBD1 call made by TCRdb goes unchecked. The germline V gene has CDR1 SGDLS and CDR2 YYNGEE. The CDR3 extends over 16 amino acids. This CDR3 is CASSVPFGGFNQPQHF.

This chain uses TRBV7-3 with TRBJ2-2; TCRdb lists TRBD1, though no DNA is available to test this call. The CDR3 runs to 16 residues. Germline V CDR1 and CDR2: SGHTA, FQGTGA. CDR3 amino acids: CASSLSRTPGDGELFF.

The chain combines TRBV13 with TRBJ2-4; TCRdb designates TRBD1, a call that cannot be tested without DNA. CDR1 is PRHDT and CDR2 is FYEKMQ in the germline V gene (reference sequence). The CDR3 totals 14 residues. CDR3 sequence: CASSPDRNSNIQYF.

The CDR3 reads CASRGLANTGELFF. The V gene is TRBV19, the J gene TRBJ2-2; TCRdb outputs TRBD1, but without DNA this stays unchecked. Germline V CDR1 and CDR2: LNHDA, SQIVND (reference sequence). The CDR3 consists of 14 residues.

This chain links TRBV20-1 with TRBJ1-3; TCRdb designates TRBD1, a call that cannot be tested without DNA. Germline lookup yields CDR1 DFQATT and CDR2 SNEGSKA (reference sequence). This CDR3 has 13 residues. CDR3: CSAPGGPGNTIYF.